These T cell receptor beta chains were read from a single sample in a study of identical twins. In TCRdb, the 5' RACE reads were re-called with MiXCR into one record per CDR3 protein. This table holds fewer than 500,000 distinct CDR3 sequences, approximately 24% found once. These sequences were also reported in another study, on T cells expressing NK-cell markers.

The sequenced material came from CD4+ T cells sorted from blood. All receptors come from a woman between 18 and 29 years old in good health. The CDR3 runs from the conserved cysteine through the conserved F or W. The D gene is left open where the match is weak. Expanded clones are given a class, and other clones once, few, many or no size at all.

TRBD2,.,TRBJ2-5,TRBV7-2,CASSSGGLLTETQYF,TGTGCCAGCAGCTCGGGGGGACTTTTAACTGAGACCCAGTACTTC
TRBD2,.,TRBJ2-3,TRBV15,CATSRPWGGLAGDPPDTQYF,TGTGCCACCAGCAGACCCTGGGGAGGGTTAGCGGGAGACCCCCCAGATACGCAGTATTTT
.,few,TRBJ2-3,TRBV5-1,CASSLDLREAADTQYF,TGCGCCAGCAGCTTGGATTTAAGGGAGGCCGCAGATACGCAGTATTTT
.,few,TRBJ2-4,TRBV12-3/TRBV12-4,CASSFHGRMGAKNIQYF,TGTGCCAGCAGTTTTCATGGGAGAATGGGAGCCAAAAACATTCAGTACTTC
TRBD2,few,TRBJ2-3,TRBV5-1,CASSYASGISTDTQYF,TGCGCCAGCAGCTATGCTAGCGGGATTAGCACAGATACGCAGTATTTT
.,many,TRBJ2-2,TRBV14,CASSQNQGIGELFF,TGTGCCAGCAGCCAAAATCAGGGGATCGGGGAGCTGTTTTTT
TRBD2,few,TRBJ2-5,TRBV12-3/TRBV12-4,CASSLVPAGRQTQYF,TGTGCCAGCAGTTTAGTCCCAGCGGGGAGGCAGACCCAGTACTTC
.,few,TRBJ1-1,TRBV20-1,CSATQANTEAFF,TGCAGTGCAACCCAGGCGAACACTGAAGCTTTCTTT
.,few,TRBJ2-2,TRBV5-1,CASSLAYSTAGELFF,TGCGCCAGCAGCTTGGCCTATAGCACGGCCGGGGAGCTGTTTTTT
.,.,TRBJ2-3,TRBV6-5,CASSRLLGGGTDTQYF,TGTGCCAGCAGCCGCCTACTAGGAGGGGGCACAGATACGCAGTATTTT
TRBD2,.,TRBJ2-1,TRBV3-1,CASSQAGTSGGEQFF,TGTGCCAGCAGCCAAGCCGGGACTAGCGGGGGTGAGCAGTTCTTC
TRBD1,many,TRBJ1-1,TRBV11-2,CASSGRTGANTEAFF,TGTGCCAGCAGCGGACGGACAGGGGCTAACACTGAAGCTTTCTTT
TRBD2,few,TRBJ2-7,TRBV20-1,CSARDPKRSSGEQYF,TGCAGTGCTAGAGACCCTAAAAGATCTAGCGGCGAGCAGTACTTC
TRBD2,.,TRBJ2-1,TRBV7-7,CASSSGLAVPNEQFF,TGTGCCAGCAGCAGCGGACTAGCGGTCCCTAATGAGCAGTTCTTC
TRBD2,.,TRBJ2-5,TRBV20-1,CSAISGGRETQYF,TGCAGTGCAATAAGCGGGGGGAGAGAGACCCAGTACTTC
TRBD2,.,TRBJ2-7,TRBV5-1,CASSLDAREAYEQYF,TGCGCCAGCAGCTTGGATGCGCGGGAGGCCTACGAGCAGTACTTC
.,few,TRBJ1-1,TRBV5-1,CASSPGSRTEAFF,TGCGCCAGCAGCCCTGGGAGTCGAACTGAAGCTTTCTTT
.,.,TRBJ1-3,TRBV10-3,CAISERGYSGNTIYF,TGTGCCATCAGTGAGAGGGGCTACTCTGGAAACACCATATATTTT
.,.,TRBJ1-4,TRBV6-1,CASSRSQQQPTEKLFF,TGTGCCAGCAGTAGGAGTCAACAGCAACCGACTGAAAAACTGTTTTTT
.,.,TRBJ2-1,TRBV25-1,CASSNARRGIYNEQFF,TGTGCCAGCAGCAATGCGCGGCGGGGAATATACAATGAGCAGTTCTTC
.,few,TRBJ2-2,TRBV9,CASSVSTGAYTGELFF,TGTGCCAGCAGCGTATCTACCGGGGCTTACACCGGGGAGCTGTTTTTT
.,.,TRBJ2-2,TRBV6-2/TRBV6-3,CASGYTGELFF,TGTGCCAGCGGATACACCGGGGAGCTGTTTTTT
.,few,TRBJ2-7,TRBV10-3,CAITNDPGGEQYF,TGTGCCATCACCAATGACCCTGGGGGCGAGCAGTACTTC
TRBD2,.,TRBJ2-3,TRBV4-3,CASSQGASGRDTQYF,TGCGCCAGCAGCCAAGGCGCTAGCGGGAGAGATACGCAGTATTTT
.,many,TRBJ2-7,TRBV4-2,CASSQSRDLYEQYF,TGTGCCAGCAGCCAGTCTAGGGATCTCTACGAGCAGTACTTC
.,few,TRBJ2-7,TRBV4-1,CASSHPTGPSPLRYEQYF,TGCGCCAGCAGTCACCCGACAGGTCCTTCTCCCTTGAGGTACGAGCAGTACTTC
TRBD2,many,TRBJ2-1,TRBV12-3/TRBV12-4,CASSLGGRNEQFF,TGTGCCAGCAGTTTGGGGGGGAGAAATGAGCAGTTCTTC
.,.,TRBJ2-1,TRBV24-1,CATSDPTGGGNEQFF,TGTGCCACCAGTGACCCCACTGGGGGCGGAAATGAGCAGTTCTTC
TRBD2,.,TRBJ2-7,TRBV7-2,CASSVTSGGFSSYEQYF,TGTGCCAGCAGCGTTACTAGCGGGGGTTTCAGCTCCTACGAGCAGTACTTC
.,.,TRBJ2-6,TRBV20-1,CSAGGANVLTF,TGCAGTGCCGGAGGGGCCAACGTCCTGACTTTC
.,.,TRBJ2-6,TRBV18,CASSPPSGPGANVLTF,TGTGCCAGCTCACCACCGTCCGGACCTGGGGCCAACGTCCTGACTTTC
TRBD2,.,TRBJ2-2,TRBV30,CAWTLGRVGPGELFF,TGTGCCTGGACCCTAGGGAGGGTTGGGCCCGGGGAGCTGTTTTTT
.,.,TRBJ2-1,TRBV7-9,CASIPLGLYNEQFF,TGTGCCAGCATCCCGCTGGGCCTTTACAATGAGCAGTTCTTC
TRBD2,once,TRBJ2-3,TRBV4-2,CASSPWASGGTDNTDTQYF,TGTGCCAGCAGCCCCTGGGCTAGCGGGGGGACAGATAACACAGATACGCAGTATTTT
.,.,TRBJ2-4,TRBV5-3,CARSCQEGNNIQYF,TGTGCCAGAAGCTGTCAGGAGGGGAACAACATTCAGTACTTC
.,.,TRBJ2-5,TRBV4-2,CASSQTGREETQYF,TGTGCCAGCAGCCAGACAGGGAGGGAAGAGACCCAGTACTTC
TRBD1,.,TRBJ2-5,TRBV25-1,CASSRQGTQETQYF,TGTGCCAGCAGCCGACAGGGGACTCAAGAGACCCAGTACTTC
.,few,TRBJ2-4,TRBV6-1,CASSGTIAKNIQYF,TGTGCCAGCAGTGGGACGATAGCCAAAAACATTCAGTACTTC
TRBD2,.,TRBJ2-5,TRBV24-1,CATSSGGALETQYF,TGTGCCACCAGTTCCGGGGGGGCCTTGGAGACCCAGTACTTC
.,few,TRBJ2-7,TRBV20-1,CSARDLGSPVYEQYF,TGCAGTGCTAGAGATCTAGGTAGCCCGGTCTACGAGCAGTACTTC
.,.,TRBJ2-1,TRBV12-3/TRBV12-4,CASTSWVTYNEQFF,TGTGCCAGCACCTCCTGGGTAACCTACAATGAGCAGTTCTTC
TRBD2,.,TRBJ2-1,TRBV5-1,CASSLGLARYNEQFF,TGCGCCAGCAGCTTGGGACTAGCGAGATACAATGAGCAGTTCTTC
TRBD1,few,TRBJ2-2,TRBV25-1,CASSGGTANTGELFF,TGTGCCAGCAGTGGGGGGACAGCGAACACCGGGGAGCTGTTTTTT
TRBD1,.,TRBJ2-7,TRBV20-1,CSARGRDREGEQYF,TGCAGTGCTAGAGGCCGGGACAGGGAAGGGGAGCAGTACTTC
.,.,TRBJ2-1,TRBV10-3,CAISESAKVAYNEQFF,TGTGCCATCAGTGAGAGCGCGAAGGTCGCCTACAATGAGCAGTTCTTC
.,many,TRBJ2-1,TRBV7-9,CASSLVGAVQFF,TGTGCCAGCAGCTTAGTGGGGGCAGTGCAGTTCTTC
TRBD1,.,TRBJ2-2,TRBV20-1,CSATRSTGANTGELFF,TGCAGTGCTACAAGGTCGACAGGGGCCAACACCGGGGAGCTGTTTTTT
.,.,TRBJ2-1,TRBV10-3,CAISEGAPYNEQFF,TGTGCCATCAGTGAAGGGGCCCCCTACAATGAGCAGTTCTTC
TRBD2,.,TRBJ2-3,TRBV3-1,CASGLAGRTDTQYF,TGTGCCAGCGGGCTAGCGGGGAGGACAGATACGCAGTATTTT
TRBD2,.,TRBJ2-1,TRBV3-1,CASSHLMGSGRGHNEQFF,TGTGCCAGCAGCCACCTCATGGGTAGCGGGAGGGGCCACAATGAGCAGTTCTTC
TRBD1,.,TRBJ1-2,TRBV7-9,CASSLGDSGAYGYTF,TGTGCCAGCAGCTTAGGGGACAGTGGGGCCTATGGCTACACCTTC
.,.,TRBJ2-2,TRBV6-5,CASSYDRPNTGELFF,TGTGCCAGCAGTTACGACAGGCCGAACACCGGGGAGCTGTTTTTT
.,few,TRBJ2-2,TRBV12-3/TRBV12-4,CASSWGDRSNTGELFF,TGTGCCAGCAGTTGGGGTGACCGATCGAACACCGGGGAGCTGTTTTTT